The clone carrying this TCR beta chain was observed at least ten times. Its antigen is unidentified. The data were obtained in a study of CD8 T cells in ankylosing spondylitis. The CDR3 is 15 amino acids. Per germline, CDR1 KGHDR and CDR2 SFDVKD. V was pared by 5 bases and J by 4 bases, with 8 bases of the junction left unmatched. A single record per CDR3 protein comes from TCRdb applying MiXCR to the 5' RACE reads. The sample consists of more than 650,000 distinct CDR3 sequences, 10% to 15% of them appearing once. Study results and limitations: Blood of patients with ankylosing spondylitis appeared to be characterized by a TCR beta motif of about eight highly homologous variants.

This chain connects TRBV24-1 to TRBJ1-1; 8 bases match TRBD1. The material sequenced was blood, either unsorted or a sorted T cell fraction (not recorded which). The source is a male donor with ankylosing spondylitis. The DNA of the CDR3 is TGTGCCACCAGTGCCGGACAGGGCCGGGGCACTGAAGCTTTCTTT. Translated: CATSAGQGRGTEAFF.